The sequence of this TCR beta chain was determined in a study of T cell changes during pregnancy in multiple sclerosis. The repertoire was sequenced with immunoSEQ multiplex PCR; TCRdb's copy has only in-frame clones and lacks some. The data contain about 50,000 clones, 85% to 95% of them singletons. Germline trimming cut 6 bases from V and 7 bases from J; bases unmatched to any gene: 12. Germline assignment: CDR1 MNHNS and CDR2 SASEGT. This CDR3 contains 15 residues. The receptor was derived from a female donor with multiple sclerosis, enrolled in a pregnancy study. This specimen was CD4+ T cells from peripheral blood mononuclear cells, taken in the second trimester of pregnancy. The chain has TRBV6-1 and TRBJ1-5, with 7 bases matching TRBD1. The CDR3 DNA reads as TGTGCCAGCAGGGGACAGTTGGGCCCGCAACAGCCCCAGCATTTT. It translates to CASRGQLGPQQPQHF.